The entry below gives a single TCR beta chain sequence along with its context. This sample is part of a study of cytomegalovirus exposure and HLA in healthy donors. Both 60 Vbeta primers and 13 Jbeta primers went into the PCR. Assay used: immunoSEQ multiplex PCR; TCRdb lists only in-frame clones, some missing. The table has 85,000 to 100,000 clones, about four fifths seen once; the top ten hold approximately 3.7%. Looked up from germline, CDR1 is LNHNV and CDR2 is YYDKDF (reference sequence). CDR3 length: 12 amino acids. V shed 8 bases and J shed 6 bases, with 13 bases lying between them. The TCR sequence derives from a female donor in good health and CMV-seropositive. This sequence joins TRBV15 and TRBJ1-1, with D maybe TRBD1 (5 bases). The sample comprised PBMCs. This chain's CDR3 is CATQAAGPEAFF. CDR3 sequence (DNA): TGTGCCACCCAAGCGGCGGGGCCTGAAGCTTTCTTT. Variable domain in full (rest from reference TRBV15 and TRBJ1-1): DAMVIQNPRYQVTQFGKPVTLSCSQTLNHNVMYWYQQKSSQAPKLLFHYYDKDFNNEADTPDNFQSRRPNTSFCFLDIRSPGLGDTAMYLCATQAAGPEAFFGQGTRLTVV.